This T cell receptor (beta chain) was found in a study of CD8+CD57+ T cells in acquired aplastic anemia. The template for TCR beta VDJ and CDR3 sequence profiling was genomic DNA. TCRdb re-analysed the reads in MiXCR, keeping a single row per CDR3 protein. There are 75,000 to 80,000 distinct CDR3 sequences in the sample; around 70% occur only once, and approximately 81% lies in the top ten. This clonotype was picked up one time. The CDR3 covers 15 residues. V trimming: 3 bases; J trimming: 4 bases; junction bases outside the gene matches: 5. The germline V gene encodes CDR1 LNHNV and CDR2 YYDKDF (reference sequence). Patients who underwent sequencing had shown CD8+CD57+ cell expansion by flow cytometry.

The sample taken for sequencing was sorted CD4+, CD8+, or CD8+CD57+ T cells (not recorded which) from PBMCs. This TCR was recovered from a human donor with aplastic anemia. The gene calls are TRBV15 and TRBJ1-5, with TRBD1 matching over 8 bases. CDR3 amino acids: CATSSGQGPNQPQHF. The DNA of the CDR3 is TGTGCCACCAGCAGTGGACAGGGCCCAAATCAGCCCCAGCATTTT.